This T cell receptor (beta chain) was sequenced during a study of blood T cell repertoires in COVID-19. About the research overall: The cDNA or gDNA used as material had been derived from T cells, B-cell-depleted T cells, or PBMCs.

Some clones are missing from TCRdb's copy, which holds only in-frame ones; the method was immunoSEQ multiplex PCR. Altogether around 280,000 clones are present, around 87% being singletons, with the ten largest covering roughly 2.2%. This CDR3 is 15 amino acids long. J was trimmed by 5 bases and V by 4 bases; bases with no gene match: 9. Germline CDR1 MNHNY, CDR2 SVGAGI (reference sequence). This TCR was sampled from a woman in her fifties or sixties who had recovered from COVID-19. The chain uses TRBV6-6 and TRBJ2-7; 9 nucleotides match TRBD1. The specimen was peripheral blood. CDR3 residues: CASSLNTGGQNEQYF. The DNA for the CDR3 is TGTGCCAGCAGTTTAAATACAGGGGGCCAGAACGAGCAGTACTTC.